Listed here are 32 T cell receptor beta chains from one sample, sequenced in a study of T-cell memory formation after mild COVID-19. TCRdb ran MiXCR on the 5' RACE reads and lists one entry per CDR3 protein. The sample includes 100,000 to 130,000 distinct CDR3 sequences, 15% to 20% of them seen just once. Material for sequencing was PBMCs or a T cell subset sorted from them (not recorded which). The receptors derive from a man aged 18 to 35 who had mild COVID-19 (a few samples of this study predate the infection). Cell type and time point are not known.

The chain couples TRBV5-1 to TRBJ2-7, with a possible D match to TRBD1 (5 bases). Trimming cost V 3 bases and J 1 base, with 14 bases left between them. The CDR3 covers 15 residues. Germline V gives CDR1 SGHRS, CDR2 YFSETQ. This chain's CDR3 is CASSYQGSRSYEQYF. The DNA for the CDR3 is TGCGCCAGCAGCTACCAGGGATCTCGTTCCTACGAGCAGTACTTC. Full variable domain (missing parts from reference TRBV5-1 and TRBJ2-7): KAGVTQTPRYLIKTRGQQVTLSCSPISGHRSVSWYQQTPGQGLQFLFEYFSETQRNKGNFPGRFSGRQFSNSRSEMNVSTLELGDSALYLCASSYQGSRSYEQYFGPGTRLTVT.

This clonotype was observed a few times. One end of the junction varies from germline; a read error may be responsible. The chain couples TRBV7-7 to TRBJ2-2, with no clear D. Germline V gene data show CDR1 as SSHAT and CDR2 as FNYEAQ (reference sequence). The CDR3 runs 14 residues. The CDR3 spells CASSFGPNTGELFF. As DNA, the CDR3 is TGTGCTAGCAGCTTCGGCCCGAACACCGGGGAGCTGTTTTTT.

CDR3 residues: CATSLSTSGRETQYF. The CDR3 DNA follows: TGTGCAACGAGTTTATCGACTAGCGGGCGAGAGACCCAGTACTTC. This chain joins TRBV6-2 or TRBV6-3 and TRBJ2-5; 10 nucleotides line up with TRBD2. Germline V gene lookup returns CDR1 MNHEY and CDR2 SVGEGT. The CDR3 loop spans 15 amino acids.

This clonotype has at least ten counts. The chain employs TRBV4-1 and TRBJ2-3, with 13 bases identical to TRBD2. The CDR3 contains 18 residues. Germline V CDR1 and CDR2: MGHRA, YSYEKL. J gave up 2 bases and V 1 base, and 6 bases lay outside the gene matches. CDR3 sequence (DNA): TGCGCCAGCAGCCAAGGGGCCGGGACTAGCGGGGTCACAGATACGCAGTATTTT. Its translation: CASSQGAGTSGVTDTQYF.

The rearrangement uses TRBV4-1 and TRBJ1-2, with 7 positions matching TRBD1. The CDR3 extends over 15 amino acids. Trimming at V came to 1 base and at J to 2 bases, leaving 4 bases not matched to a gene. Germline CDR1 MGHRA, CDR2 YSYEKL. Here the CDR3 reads CASSQGQGENYGYTF. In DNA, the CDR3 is TGCGCCAGCAGCCAAGGTCAGGGGGAAAACTATGGCTACACCTTC.

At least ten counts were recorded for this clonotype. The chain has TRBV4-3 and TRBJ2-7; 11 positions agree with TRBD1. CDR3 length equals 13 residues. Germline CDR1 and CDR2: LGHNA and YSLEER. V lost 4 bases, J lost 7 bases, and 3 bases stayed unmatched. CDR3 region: CASSLDRGREQYF. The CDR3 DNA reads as TGCGCCAGCAGCCTGGACAGGGGGCGGGAGCAGTACTTC.

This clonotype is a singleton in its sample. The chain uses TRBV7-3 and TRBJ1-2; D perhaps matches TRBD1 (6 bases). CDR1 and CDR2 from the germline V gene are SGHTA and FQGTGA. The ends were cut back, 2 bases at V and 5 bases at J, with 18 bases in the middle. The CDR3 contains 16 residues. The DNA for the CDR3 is TGTGCCAGCAGCTTACGAGTGGGGGCCGCCGAGTATGGCTACACCTTC. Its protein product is CASSLRVGAAEYGYTF.

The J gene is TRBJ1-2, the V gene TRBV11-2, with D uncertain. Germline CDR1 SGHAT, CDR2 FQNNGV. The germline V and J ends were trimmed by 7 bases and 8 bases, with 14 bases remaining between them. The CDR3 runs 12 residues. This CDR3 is CASTTYRSGYTF. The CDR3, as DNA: TGTGCCAGCACGACATATAGGAGCGGCTACACCTTC.

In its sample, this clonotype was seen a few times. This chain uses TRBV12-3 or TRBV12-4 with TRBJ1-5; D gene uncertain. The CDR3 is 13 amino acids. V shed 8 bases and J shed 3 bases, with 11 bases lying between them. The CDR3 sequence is CASSSVNNQPQHF. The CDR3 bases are TGTGCCAGCTCATCGGTTAACAATCAGCCCCAGCATTTT.

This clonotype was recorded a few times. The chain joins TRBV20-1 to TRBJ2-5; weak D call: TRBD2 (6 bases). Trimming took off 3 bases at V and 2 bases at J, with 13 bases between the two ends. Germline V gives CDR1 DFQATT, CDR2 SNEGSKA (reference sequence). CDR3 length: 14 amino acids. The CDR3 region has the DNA TGCAGTGCTAGGGAGGGCTCGAGTCAAGAGACCCAGTACTTC. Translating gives CSAREGSSQETQYF.

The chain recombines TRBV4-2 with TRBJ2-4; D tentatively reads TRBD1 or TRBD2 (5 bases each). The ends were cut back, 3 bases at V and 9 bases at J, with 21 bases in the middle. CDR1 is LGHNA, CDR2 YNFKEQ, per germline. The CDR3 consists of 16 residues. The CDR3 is CASSQEPGRTSPIQYF. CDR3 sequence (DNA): TGTGCCAGCAGCCAGGAACCGGGACGGACCTCTCCCATTCAGTACTTC.

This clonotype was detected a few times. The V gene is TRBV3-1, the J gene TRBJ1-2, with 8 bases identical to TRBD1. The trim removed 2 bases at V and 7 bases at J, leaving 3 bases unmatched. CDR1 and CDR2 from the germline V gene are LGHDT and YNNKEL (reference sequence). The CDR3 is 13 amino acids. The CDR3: CASSQLQGVGYTF. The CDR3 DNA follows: TGTGCCAGCAGCCAATTACAGGGGGTTGGCTACACCTTC.

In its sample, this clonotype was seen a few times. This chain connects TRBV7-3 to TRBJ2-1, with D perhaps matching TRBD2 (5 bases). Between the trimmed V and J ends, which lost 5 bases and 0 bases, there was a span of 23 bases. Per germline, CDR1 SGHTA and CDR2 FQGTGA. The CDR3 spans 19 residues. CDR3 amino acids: CASSPYAPRTLYSYNEQFF. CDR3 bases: TGTGCCAGCAGCCCATATGCCCCCAGGACTTTATACTCCTACAATGAGCAGTTCTTC. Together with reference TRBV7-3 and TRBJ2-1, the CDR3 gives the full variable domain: GAGVSQTPSNKVTEKGKYVELRCDPISGHTALYWYRQSLGQGPEFLIYFQGTGAADDSGLPNDRFFAVRPEGSVSTLKIQRTERGDSAVYLCASSPYAPRTLYSYNEQFFGPGTRLTVL.

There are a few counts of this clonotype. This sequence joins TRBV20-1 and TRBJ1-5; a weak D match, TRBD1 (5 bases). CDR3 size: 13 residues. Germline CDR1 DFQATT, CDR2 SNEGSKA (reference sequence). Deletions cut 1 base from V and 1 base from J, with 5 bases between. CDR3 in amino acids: CSARGDSNQPQHF. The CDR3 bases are TGCAGTGCTAGAGGGGACAGCAATCAGCCCCAGCATTTT.

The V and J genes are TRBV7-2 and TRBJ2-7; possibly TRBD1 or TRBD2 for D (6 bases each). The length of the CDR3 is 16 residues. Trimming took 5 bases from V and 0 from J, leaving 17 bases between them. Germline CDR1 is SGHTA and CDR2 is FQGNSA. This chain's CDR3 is CASSPARGANSYEQYV. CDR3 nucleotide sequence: TGTGCCAGCAGCCCTGCGAGGGGGGCGAACTCCTACGAGCAGTACGTC.

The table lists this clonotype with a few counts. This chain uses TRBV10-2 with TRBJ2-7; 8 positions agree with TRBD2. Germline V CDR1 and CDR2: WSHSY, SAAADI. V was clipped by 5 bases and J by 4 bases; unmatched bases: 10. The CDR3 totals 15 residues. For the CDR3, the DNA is TGCGCCAGCAGTAACCTCGGGGGGGCCGAGTACGAGCAGTACTTC. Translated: CASSNLGGAEYEQYF.

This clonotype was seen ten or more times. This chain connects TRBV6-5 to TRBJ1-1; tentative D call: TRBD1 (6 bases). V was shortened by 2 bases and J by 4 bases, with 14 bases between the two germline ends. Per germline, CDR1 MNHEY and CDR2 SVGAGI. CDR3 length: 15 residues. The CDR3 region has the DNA TGTGCCAGCAGTTACAGGTCGGCAGGGGCCACTGAAGCTTTCTTT. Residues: CASSYRSAGATEAFF.

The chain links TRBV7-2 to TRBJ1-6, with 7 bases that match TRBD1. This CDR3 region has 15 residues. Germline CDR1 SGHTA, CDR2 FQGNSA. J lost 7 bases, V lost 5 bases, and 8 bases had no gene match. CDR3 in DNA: TGTGCCAGCAGCCACGAGAGGGGGCGAAATTCACCCCTCCACTTT. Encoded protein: CASSHERGRNSPLHF.

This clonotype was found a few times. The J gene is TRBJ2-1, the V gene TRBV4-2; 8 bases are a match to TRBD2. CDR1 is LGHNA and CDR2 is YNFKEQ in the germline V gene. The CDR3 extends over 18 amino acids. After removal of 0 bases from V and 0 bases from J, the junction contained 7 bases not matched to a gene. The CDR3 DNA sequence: TGTGCCAGCAGCCAAGAGGGGAGCGGGGGAGTCTCCTACAATGAGCAGTTCTTC. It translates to CASSQEGSGGVSYNEQFF.

The CDR3 spells CAISGLAGGLGTDTQYF. CDR3 in DNA: TGTGCCATCAGTGGGCTAGCGGGGGGGCTCGGCACAGATACGCAGTATTTT. The V gene is TRBV10-3, the J gene TRBJ2-3; 12 nucleotides align to TRBD2. The CDR3 sequence is 17 residues long. V lost 4 bases, J lost 1 base, and 6 bases stayed unmatched. Germline values: CDR1 ENHRY, CDR2 SYGVKD.

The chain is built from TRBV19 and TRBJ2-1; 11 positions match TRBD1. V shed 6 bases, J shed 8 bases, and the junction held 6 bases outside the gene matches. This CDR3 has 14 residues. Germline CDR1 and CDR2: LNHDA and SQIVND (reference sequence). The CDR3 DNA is TGTGCCAGTAGCCTGGACAGGGGGCTGTATGAGCAGTTCTTC. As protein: CASSLDRGLYEQFF.

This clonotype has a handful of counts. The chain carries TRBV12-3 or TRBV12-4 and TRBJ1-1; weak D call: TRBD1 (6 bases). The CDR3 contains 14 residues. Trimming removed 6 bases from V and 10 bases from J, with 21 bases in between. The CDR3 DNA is TGTGCCAGCAGGATCGGTAGGTTTGCCAGGGGAGCTTTCTTT. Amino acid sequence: CASRIGRFARGAFF.

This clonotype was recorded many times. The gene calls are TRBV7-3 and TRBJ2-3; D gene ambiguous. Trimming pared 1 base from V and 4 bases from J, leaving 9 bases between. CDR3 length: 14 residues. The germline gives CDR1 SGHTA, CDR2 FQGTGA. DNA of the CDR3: TGTGCCAGCAGCTTAAAGGTCCAGCCAGATACGCAGTATTTT. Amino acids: CASSLKVQPDTQYF.

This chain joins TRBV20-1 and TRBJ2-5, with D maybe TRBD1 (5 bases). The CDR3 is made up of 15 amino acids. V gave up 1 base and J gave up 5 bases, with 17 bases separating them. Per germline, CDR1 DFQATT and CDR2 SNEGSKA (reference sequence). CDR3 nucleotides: TGCAGTGCTAGAGTCGTAGGGGCGGTTGCGGAGACCCAGTACTTC. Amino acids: CSARVVGAVAETQYF.

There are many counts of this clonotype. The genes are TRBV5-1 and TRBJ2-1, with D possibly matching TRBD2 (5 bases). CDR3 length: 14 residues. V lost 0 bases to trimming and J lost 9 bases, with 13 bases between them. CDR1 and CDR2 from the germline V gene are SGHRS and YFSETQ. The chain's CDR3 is CASSLGPFAGEQFF. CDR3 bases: TGCGCCAGCAGCTTGGGTCCTTTCGCGGGTGAGCAGTTCTTC.

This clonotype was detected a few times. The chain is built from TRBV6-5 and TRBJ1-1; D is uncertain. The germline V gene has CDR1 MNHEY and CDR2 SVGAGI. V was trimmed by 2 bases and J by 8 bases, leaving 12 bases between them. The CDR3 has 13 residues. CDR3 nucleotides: TGTGCCAGCAGTTACGTCCGGGTAAGGGAAGCTTTCTTT. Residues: CASSYVRVREAFF.

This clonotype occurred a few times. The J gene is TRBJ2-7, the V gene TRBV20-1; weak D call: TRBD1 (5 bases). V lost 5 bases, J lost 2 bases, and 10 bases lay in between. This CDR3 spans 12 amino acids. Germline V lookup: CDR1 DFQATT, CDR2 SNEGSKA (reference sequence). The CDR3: CSASTGPYEQYF. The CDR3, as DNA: TGCAGTGCTTCAACAGGCCCCTACGAGCAGTACTTC.

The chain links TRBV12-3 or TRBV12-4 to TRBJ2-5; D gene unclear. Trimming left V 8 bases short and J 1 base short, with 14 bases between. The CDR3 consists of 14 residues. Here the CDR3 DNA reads TGTGCCAGCCGCGGACCTCAGCCCCAAGAGACCCAGTACTTC. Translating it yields CASRGPQPQETQYF.

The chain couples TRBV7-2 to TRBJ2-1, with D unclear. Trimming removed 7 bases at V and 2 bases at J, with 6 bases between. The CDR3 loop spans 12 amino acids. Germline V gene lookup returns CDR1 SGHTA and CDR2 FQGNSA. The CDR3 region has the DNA TGTGCCAGCAACGAACCCTACAATGAGCAGTTCTTC. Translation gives CASNEPYNEQFF.

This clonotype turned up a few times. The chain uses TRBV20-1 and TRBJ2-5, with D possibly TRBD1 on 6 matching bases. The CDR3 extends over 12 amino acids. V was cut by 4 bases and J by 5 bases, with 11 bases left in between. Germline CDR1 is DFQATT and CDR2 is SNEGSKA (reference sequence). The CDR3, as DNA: TGCAGTGCTATCAGTAGGGGGGAGACCCAGTACTTC. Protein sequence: CSAISRGETQYF.

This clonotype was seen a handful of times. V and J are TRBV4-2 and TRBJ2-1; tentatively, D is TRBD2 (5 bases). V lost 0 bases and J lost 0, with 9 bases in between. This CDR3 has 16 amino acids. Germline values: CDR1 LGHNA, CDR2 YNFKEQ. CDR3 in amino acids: CASSQDRGVSYNEQFF. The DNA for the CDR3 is TGTGCCAGCAGCCAAGATCGGGGAGTCTCCTACAATGAGCAGTTCTTC.

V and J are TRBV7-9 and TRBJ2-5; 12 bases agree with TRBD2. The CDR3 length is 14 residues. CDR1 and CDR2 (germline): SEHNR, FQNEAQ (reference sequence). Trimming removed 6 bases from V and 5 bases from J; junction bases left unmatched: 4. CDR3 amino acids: CASRTSGGWETQYF. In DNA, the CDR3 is TGTGCCAGCAGGACTAGCGGGGGTTGGGAGACCCAGTACTTC.